These T cell receptor beta chains were read from a single sample in a study of blood T cell repertoires in COVID-19. Data came from immunoSEQ multiplex PCR; TCRdb stores just in-frame clones and leaves some out. The data hold 35,000 to 55,000 clones, with 88% observed a single time. The sequencing input was peripheral blood. Receptors were obtained from a human donor in a cohort sampled during active COVID-19. Each CDR3 is given without its conserved first and last residue. Size values are once, few and many counts, or a class for expanded clones, and some rows have none.

NA	TRBV7-7	TRBJ2-2	ASSSGTGGYGTGELF
few	TRBV15	TRBJ1-3	ATSRGTGRSGNTIY
NA	TRBV6-5	TRBJ2-1	ASSYSTGGLYNEQF
NA	TRBV5-4	TRBJ2-1	ASSLEGLAGGPYNEQF
NA	TRBV7-8	TRBJ2-3	ASSLVPRGGGTDTQY
NA	TRBV3-1/TRBV3-2	TRBJ1-4	ASSQEGQGVNEKLF
NA	TRBV19	TRBJ2-2	ASSIDIGGPTGELF
NA	TRBV2	TRBJ1-1	ASRDRGGWDTEAF
NA	TRBV5-1	TRBJ2-1	ASSLEALGDEQF
NA	TRBV9	TRBJ2-3	ASSAAGGHSSDTQY
NA	TRBV6-2/TRBV6-3	TRBJ2-1	ASSYPIWSSYNEQF
NA	TRBV6-5	TRBJ2-7	ASSPPGQGPYEQY
NA	TRBV18	TRBJ1-1	ASSPQHVAEAF
NA	TRBV10-3	TRBJ2-1	AISTNPTSGVDEQF
NA	TRBV30	TRBJ2-5	AWSVRGGETQY